The clone carrying this TCR beta chain was picked up many times. Its antigen remains unknown. This sample was included in a study of T cell repertoires in cytomegalovirus infection. Overall study context: Evidence of both CMV infection and a matching HLA type came from public TCR beta signatures. Points from the study as a whole: Dominating the ex vivo response were HLA-C-restricted CMV-specific TCR beta clonotypes.

One entry per CDR3 protein, called by TCRdb with MiXCR from the reads. This sample carries about 300,000 distinct CDR3 sequences, roughly a tenth of them seen once, and the ten largest clones take around 2.6%. This CDR3 is built from 15 residues. The germline V gene encodes CDR1 SGHTA and CDR2 FQGTGA. J was trimmed by 3 bases and V by 4 bases; bases with no gene match: 8. This sequence originates from a human donor in good health (CMV status not recorded). Some clones in this sample may be carry-over from other donors' samples. The chain recombines TRBV7-3 with TRBJ1-2; the match to TRBD1 covers 7 bases. Source material: PBMCs. The CDR3 here is CASSSQGGRDYGYTF. The CDR3 DNA is TGTGCCAGCAGCTCGCAGGGGGGCAGGGACTATGGCTACACCTTC.